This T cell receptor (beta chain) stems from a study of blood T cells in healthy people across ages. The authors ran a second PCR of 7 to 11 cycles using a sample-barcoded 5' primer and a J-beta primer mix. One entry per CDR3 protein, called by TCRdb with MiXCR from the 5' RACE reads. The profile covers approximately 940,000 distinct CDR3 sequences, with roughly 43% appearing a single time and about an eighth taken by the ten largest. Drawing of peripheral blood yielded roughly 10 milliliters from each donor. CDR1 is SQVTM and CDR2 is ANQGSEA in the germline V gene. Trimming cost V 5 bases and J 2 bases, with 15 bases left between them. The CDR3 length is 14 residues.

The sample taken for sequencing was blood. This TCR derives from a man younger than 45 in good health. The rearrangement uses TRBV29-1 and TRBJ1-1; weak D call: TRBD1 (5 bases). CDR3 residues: CSVRRAGLNTEAFF. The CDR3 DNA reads TGCAGCGTTCGCAGGGCAGGGCTCAACACTGAAGCTTTCTTT.